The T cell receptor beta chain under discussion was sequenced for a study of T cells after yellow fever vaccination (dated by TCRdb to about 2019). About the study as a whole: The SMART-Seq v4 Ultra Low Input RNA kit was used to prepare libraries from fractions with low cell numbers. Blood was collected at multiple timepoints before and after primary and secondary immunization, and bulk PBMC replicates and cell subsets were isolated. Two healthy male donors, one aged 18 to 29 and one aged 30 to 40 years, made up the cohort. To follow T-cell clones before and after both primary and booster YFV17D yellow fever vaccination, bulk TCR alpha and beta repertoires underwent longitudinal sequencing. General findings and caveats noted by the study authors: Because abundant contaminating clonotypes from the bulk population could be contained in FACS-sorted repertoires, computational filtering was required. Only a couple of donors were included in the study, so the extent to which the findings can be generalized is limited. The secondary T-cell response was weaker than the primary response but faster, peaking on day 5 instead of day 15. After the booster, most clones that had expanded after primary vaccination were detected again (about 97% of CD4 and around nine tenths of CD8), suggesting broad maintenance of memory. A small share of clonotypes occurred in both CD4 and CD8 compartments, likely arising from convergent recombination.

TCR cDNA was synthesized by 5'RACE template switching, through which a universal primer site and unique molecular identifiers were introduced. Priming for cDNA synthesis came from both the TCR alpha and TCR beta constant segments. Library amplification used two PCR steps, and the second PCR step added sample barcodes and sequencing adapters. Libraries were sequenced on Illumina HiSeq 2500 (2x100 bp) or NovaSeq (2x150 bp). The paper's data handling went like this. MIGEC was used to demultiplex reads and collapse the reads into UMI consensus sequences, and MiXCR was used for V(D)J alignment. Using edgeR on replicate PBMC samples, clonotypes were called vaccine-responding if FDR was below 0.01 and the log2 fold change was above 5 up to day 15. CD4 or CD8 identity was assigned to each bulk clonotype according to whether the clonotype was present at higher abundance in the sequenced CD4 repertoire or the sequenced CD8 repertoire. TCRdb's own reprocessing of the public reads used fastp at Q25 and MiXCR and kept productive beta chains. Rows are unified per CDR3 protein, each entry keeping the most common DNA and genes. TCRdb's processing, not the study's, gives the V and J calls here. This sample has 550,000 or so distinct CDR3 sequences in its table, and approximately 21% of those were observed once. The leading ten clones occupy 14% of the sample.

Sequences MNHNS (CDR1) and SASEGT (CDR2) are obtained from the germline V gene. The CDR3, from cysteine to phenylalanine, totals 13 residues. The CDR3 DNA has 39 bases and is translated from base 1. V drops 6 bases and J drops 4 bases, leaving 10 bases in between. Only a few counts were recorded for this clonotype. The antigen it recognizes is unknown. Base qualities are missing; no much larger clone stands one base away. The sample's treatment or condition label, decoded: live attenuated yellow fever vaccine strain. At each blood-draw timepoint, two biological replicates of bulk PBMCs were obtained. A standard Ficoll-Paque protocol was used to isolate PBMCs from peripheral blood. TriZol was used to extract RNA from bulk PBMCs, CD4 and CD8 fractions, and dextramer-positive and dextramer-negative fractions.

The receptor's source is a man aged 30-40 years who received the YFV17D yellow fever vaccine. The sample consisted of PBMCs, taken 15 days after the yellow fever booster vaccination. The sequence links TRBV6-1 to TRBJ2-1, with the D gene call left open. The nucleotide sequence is TGTGCCAGCAGGGGCAGGTTGTACAATGAGCAGTTCTTC. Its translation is CASRGRLYNEQFF.